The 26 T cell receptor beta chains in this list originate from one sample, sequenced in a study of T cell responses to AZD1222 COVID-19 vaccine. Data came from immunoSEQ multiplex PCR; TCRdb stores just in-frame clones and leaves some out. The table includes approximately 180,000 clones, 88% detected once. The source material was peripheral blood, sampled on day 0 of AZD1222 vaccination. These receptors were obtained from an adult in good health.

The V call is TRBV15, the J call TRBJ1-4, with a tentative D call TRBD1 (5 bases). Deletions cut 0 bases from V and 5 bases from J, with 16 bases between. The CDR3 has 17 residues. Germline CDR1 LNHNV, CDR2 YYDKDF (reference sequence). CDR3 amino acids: CATSRDSGASGNEKLFF. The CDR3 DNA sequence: TGTGCCACCAGCAGAGATAGTGGGGCCAGTGGAAATGAAAAACTGTTTTTT.

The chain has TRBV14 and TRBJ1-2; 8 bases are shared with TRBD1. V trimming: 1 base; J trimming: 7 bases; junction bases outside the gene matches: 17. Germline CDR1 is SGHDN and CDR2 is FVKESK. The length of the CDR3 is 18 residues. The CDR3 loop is CASSQGVGRTGHLAGYTF. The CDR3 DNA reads TGTGCCAGCAGCCAAGGAGTTGGCAGGACAGGGCATTTGGCTGGCTACACCTTC.

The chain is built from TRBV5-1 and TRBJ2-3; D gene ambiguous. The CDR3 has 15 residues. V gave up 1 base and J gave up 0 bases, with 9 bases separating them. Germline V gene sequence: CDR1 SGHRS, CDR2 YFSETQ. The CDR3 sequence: CASSLFVGSTDTQYF. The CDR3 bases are TGCGCCAGCAGCTTGTTTGTGGGGAGCACAGATACGCAGTATTTT.

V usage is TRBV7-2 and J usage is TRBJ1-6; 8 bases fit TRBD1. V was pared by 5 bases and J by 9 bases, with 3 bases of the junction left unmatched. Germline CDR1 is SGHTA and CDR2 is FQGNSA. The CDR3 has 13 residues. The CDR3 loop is CASSRTGFSPLHF. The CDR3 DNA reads TGTGCCAGCAGCCGGACAGGGTTTTCACCCCTCCACTTT. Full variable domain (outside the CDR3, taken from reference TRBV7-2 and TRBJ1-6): GAGVSQSPSNKVTEKGKDVELRCDPISGHTALYWYRQSLGQGLEFLIYFQGNSAPDKSGLPSDRFSAERTGGSVSTLTIQRTQQEDSAVYLCASSRTGFSPLHFGNGTRLTVT.

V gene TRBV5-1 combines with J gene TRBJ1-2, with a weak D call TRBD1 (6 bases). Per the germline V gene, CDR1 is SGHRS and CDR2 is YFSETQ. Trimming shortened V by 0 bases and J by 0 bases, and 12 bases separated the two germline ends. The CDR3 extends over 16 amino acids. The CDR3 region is CASSLAGTLTNYGYTF. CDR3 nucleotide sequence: TGCGCCAGCAGCTTGGCCGGGACACTAACTAACTATGGCTACACCTTC.

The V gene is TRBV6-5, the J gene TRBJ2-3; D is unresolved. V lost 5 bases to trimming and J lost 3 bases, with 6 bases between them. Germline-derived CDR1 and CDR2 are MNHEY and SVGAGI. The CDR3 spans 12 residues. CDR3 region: CASSRGTDTQYF. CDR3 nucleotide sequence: TGTGCCAGCAGTCGTGGAACAGATACGCAGTATTTT.

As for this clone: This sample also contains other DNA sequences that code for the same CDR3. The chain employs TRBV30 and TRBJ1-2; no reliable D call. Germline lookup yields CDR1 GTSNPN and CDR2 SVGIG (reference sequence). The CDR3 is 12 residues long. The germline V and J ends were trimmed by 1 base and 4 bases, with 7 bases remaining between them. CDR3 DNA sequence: TGTGCCTGGAGTGGTGACCGCTATGGCTACACCTTC. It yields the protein CAWSGDRYGYTF.

The CDR3 reads CASSQLLAPSLNQPQHF. DNA for the CDR3: TGTGCCAGCAGCCAGCTCCTGGCCCCGTCCTTAAATCAGCCCCAGCATTTT. The rearrangement joins TRBV16 to TRBJ1-5; no firm D call. The V and J ends lost 3 bases and 4 bases respectively, with 19 bases between them. Germline V lookup: CDR1 KGHSY, CDR2 FQNENV. This CDR3 spans 17 amino acids.

CDR3 protein: CASSLRLGTAYGYTF. CDR3 coding DNA: TGTGCCAGCAGCTTAAGGTTGGGGACGGCCTATGGCTACACCTTC. The gene calls are TRBV7-2 and TRBJ1-2; D perhaps matches TRBD1 (5 bases). V lost 2 bases, J lost 4 bases, and 14 bases lay in between. Looked up from germline, CDR1 is SGHTA and CDR2 is FQGNSA. The CDR3 runs to 15 residues. The complete variable domain, with remaining parts taken from reference TRBV7-2 and TRBJ1-2, reads GAGVSQSPSNKVTEKGKDVELRCDPISGHTALYWYRQSLGQGLEFLIYFQGNSAPDKSGLPSDRFSAERTGGSVSTLTIQRTQQEDSAVYLCASSLRLGTAYGYTFGSGTRLTVV.

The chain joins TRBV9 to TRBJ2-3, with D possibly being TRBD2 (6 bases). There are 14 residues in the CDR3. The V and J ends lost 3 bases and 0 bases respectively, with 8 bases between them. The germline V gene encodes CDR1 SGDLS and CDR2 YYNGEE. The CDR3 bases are TGTGCCAGCAGCGGCCGGGGGAGCACAGATACGCAGTATTTT. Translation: CASSGRGSTDTQYF.

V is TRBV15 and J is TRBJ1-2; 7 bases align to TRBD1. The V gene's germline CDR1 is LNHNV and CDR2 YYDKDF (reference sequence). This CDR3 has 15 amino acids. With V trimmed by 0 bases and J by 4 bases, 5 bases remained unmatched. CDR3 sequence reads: CATSREGGGGYGYTF. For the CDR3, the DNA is TGTGCCACCAGCAGAGAGGGAGGGGGCGGCTATGGCTACACCTTC.

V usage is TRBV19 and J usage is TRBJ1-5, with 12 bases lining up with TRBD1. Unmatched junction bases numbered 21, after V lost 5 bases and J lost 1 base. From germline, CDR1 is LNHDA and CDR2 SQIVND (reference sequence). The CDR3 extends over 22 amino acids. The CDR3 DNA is TGTGCCAGTAGTGCCCTGCCCGACCCGGGACAGGGGGCGTGGGGCAGCAATCAGCCCCAGCATTTT. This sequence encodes CASSALPDPGQGAWGSNQPQHF.

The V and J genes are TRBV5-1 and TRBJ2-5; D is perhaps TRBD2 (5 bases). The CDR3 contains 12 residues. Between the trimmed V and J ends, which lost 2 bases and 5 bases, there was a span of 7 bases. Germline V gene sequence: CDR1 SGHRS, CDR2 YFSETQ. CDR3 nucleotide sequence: TGCGCCAGCAGCTTTGGGGAGGAGACCCAGTACTTC. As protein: CASSFGEETQYF. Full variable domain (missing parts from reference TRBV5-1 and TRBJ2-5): KAGVTQTPRYLIKTRGQQVTLSCSPISGHRSVSWYQQTPGQGLQFLFEYFSETQRNKGNFPGRFSGRQFSNSRSEMNVSTLELGDSALYLCASSFGEETQYFGPGTRLLVL.

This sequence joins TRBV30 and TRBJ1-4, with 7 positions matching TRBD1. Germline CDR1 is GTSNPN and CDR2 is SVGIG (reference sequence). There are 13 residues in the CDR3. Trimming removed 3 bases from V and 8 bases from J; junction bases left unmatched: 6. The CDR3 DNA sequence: TGTGCCTGGAGCGGCGGGACAGTAGAAAAACTGTTTTTT. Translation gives CAWSGGTVEKLFF.

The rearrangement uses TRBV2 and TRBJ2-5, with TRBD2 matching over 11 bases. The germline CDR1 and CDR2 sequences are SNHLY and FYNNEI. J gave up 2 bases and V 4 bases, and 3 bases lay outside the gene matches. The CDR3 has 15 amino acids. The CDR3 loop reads CASSAASGGQETQYF. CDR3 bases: TGTGCCAGCAGTGCGGCTAGCGGGGGGCAAGAGACCCAGTACTTC.

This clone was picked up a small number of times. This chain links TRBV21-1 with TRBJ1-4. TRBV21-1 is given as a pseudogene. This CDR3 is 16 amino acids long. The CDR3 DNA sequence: TGTGCCAGCAGCCAAAGGGGGGGACACCCGTCTGAAAAACTGTTTTTT. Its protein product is CASSQRGGHPSEKLFF.

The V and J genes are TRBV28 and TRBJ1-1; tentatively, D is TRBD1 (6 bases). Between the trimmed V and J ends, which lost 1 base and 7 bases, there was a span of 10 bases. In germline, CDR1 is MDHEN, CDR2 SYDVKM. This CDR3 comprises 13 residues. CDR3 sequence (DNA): TGTGCCAGCAGTTTATTCGGGGGCGGTGAAGCTTTCTTT. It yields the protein CASSLFGGGEAFF. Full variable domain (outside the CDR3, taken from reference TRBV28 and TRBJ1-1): DVKVTQSSRYLVKRTGEKVFLECVQDMDHENMFWYRQDPGLGLRLIYFSYDVKMKEKGDIPEGYSVSREKKERFSLILESASTNQTSMYLCASSLFGGGEAFFGQGTRLTVV.

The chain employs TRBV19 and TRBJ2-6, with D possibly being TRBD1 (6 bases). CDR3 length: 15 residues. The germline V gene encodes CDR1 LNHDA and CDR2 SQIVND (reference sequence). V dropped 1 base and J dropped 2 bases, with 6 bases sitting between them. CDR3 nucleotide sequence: TGTGCCAGTAGTATAGCAGGGGCTGGGGCCAACGTCCTGACTTTC. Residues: CASSIAGAGANVLTF.

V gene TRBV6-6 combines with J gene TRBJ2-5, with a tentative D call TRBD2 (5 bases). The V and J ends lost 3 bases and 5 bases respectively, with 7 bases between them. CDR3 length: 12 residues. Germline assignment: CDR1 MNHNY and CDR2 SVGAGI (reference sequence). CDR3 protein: CASSYRDETQYF. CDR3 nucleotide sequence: TGTGCCAGCAGTTATCGGGATGAGACCCAGTACTTC.

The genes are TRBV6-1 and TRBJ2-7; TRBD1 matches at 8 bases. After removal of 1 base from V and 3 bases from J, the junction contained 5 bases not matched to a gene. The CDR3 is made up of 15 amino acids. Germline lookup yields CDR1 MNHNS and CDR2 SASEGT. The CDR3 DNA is TGTGCCAGCAGTGAAGTCCCCGGGACAGGCTACGAGCAGTACTTC. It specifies CASSEVPGTGYEQYF.

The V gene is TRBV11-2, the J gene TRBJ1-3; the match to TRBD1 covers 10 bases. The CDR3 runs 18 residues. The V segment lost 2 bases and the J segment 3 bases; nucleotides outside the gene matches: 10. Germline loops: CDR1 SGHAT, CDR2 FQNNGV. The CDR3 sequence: CASSLSPGTGEDGNTIYF. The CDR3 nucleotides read TGTGCCAGCAGCTTAAGCCCCGGGACAGGGGAGGATGGAAACACCATATATTTT.

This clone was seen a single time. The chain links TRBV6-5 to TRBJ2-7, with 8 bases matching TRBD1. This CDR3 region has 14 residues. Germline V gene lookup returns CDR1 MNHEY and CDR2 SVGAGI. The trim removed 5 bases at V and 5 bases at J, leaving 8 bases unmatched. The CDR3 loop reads CASSTRTGKDEQYF. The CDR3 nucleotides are TGTGCCAGCAGTACCCGGACAGGGAAGGACGAGCAGTACTTC.

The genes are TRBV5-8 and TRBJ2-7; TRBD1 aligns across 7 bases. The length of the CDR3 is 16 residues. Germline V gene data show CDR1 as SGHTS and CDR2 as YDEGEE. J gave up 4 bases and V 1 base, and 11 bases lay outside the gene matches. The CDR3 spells CASSLSVRQGPYEQYF. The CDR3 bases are TGTGCCAGCAGCTTGAGTGTGAGACAGGGCCCTTACGAGCAGTACTTC. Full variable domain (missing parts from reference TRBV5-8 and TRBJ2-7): EAGVTQSPTHLIKTRGQQATLRCSPISGHTSVYWYQQALGLGLQFLLWYDEGEERNRGNFPPRFSGRQFPNYSSELNVNALELEDSALYLCASSLSVRQGPYEQYFGPGTRLTVT.

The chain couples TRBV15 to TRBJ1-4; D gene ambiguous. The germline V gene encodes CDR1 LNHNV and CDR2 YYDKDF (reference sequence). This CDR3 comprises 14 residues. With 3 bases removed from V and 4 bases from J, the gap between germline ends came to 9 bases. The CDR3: CATSSSAFNEKLFF. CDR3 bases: TGTGCCACCAGCAGTTCAGCCTTTAATGAAAAACTGTTTTTT. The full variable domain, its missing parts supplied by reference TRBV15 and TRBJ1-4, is DAMVIQNPRYQVTQFGKPVTLSCSQTLNHNVMYWYQQKSSQAPKLLFHYYDKDFNNEADTPDNFQSRRPNTSFCFLDIRSPGLGDTAMYLCATSSSAFNEKLFFGSGTQLSVL.

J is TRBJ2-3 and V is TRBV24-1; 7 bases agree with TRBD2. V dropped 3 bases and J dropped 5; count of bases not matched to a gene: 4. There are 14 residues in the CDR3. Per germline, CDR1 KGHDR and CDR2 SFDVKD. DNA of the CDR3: TGTGCCACCAGTGATGGGGGGGGAGGAGATACGCAGTATTTT. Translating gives CATSDGGGGDTQYF.

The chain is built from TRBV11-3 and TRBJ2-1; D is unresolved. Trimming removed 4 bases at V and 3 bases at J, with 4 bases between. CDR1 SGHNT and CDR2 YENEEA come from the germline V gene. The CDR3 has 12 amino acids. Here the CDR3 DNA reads TGTGCCAGCAGCTGGGACTACAATGAGCAGTTCTTC. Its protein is CASSWDYNEQFF. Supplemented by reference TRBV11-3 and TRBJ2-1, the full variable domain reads EAGVVQSPRYKIIEKKQPVAFWCNPISGHNTLYWYLQNLGQGPELLIRYENEEAVDDSQLPKDRFSAERLKGVDSTLKIQPAELGDSAVYLCASSWDYNEQFFGPGTRLTVL.